The 32 T cell receptor beta chains in this list originate from one sample, sequenced in a study of cytomegalovirus exposure and HLA in healthy donors. Produced via immunoSEQ multiplex PCR; TCRdb's table is partial and in-frame only. The table has 90,000 to 130,000 clones, almost 96% seen once. The specimen was PBMCs. Receptor source: a woman aged 18-30 years in good health and CMV-seronegative.

The chain uses TRBV9 and TRBJ2-6; D gene ambiguous. CDR1 is SGDLS, CDR2 YYNGEE, per germline. There are 13 residues in the CDR3. V lost 7 bases, J lost 2 bases, and 7 bases lay in between. The CDR3 is CASFRTGANVLTF. In DNA, the CDR3 is TGTGCCAGCTTCCGTACTGGGGCCAACGTCCTGACTTTC.

The V and J genes are TRBV2 and TRBJ2-7; TRBD1 aligns across 9 bases. V was pared by 8 bases and J by 3 bases, with 8 bases of the junction left unmatched. Germline V CDR1 and CDR2: SNHLY, FYNNEI. The CDR3 has 14 amino acids. The CDR3, as DNA: TGTGCCAGCGGTGGACAGGGGCTTCTCTACGAGCAGTACTTC. This encodes CASGGQGLLYEQYF.

The V call is TRBV19, the J call TRBJ1-1, with D hard to call. Germline values: CDR1 LNHDA, CDR2 SQIVND (reference sequence). The CDR3 sequence is 13 residues long. The V end lost 8 bases, the J end lost 0 bases, and 10 bases lay between the germline ends. CDR3 protein: CASRAVMNTEAFF. DNA of the CDR3: TGTGCCAGTCGAGCGGTTATGAACACTGAAGCTTTCTTT.

V gene TRBV7-9 combines with J gene TRBJ2-2, with TRBD2 matching over 10 bases. V lost 5 bases and J lost 6; bases outside the gene matches: 9. The CDR3 is 16 residues long. Germline CDR1 and CDR2: SEHNR and FQNEAQ (reference sequence). The CDR3 spells CASSGTPAGGPGELFF. In DNA form, the CDR3 reads TGTGCCAGCAGCGGGACCCCAGCGGGGGGGCCCGGGGAGCTGTTTTTT.

This clone was found once. The chain employs TRBV28 and TRBJ1-5; D remains unclear. The CDR3 has 17 residues. Trimming removed 1 base from V and 0 bases from J, with 13 bases in between. Looked up from germline, CDR1 is MDHEN and CDR2 is SYDVKM. The CDR3 DNA reads TGTGCCAGCAGTTTATACAGAACCCCTCATAGCAATCAGCCCCAGCATTTT. Protein product: CASSLYRTPHSNQPQHF. Supplemented by reference TRBV28 and TRBJ1-5, the full variable domain reads DVKVTQSSRYLVKRTGEKVFLECVQDMDHENMFWYRQDPGLGLRLIYFSYDVKMKEKGDIPEGYSVSREKKERFSLILESASTNQTSMYLCASSLYRTPHSNQPQHFGDGTRLSIL.

DNA of the CDR3: TGTGCCAGCAGTGTTGAGACAGGGGGCGAGTACGAGCAGTACTTC. Protein sequence: CASSVETGGEYEQYF. V and J are TRBV2 and TRBJ2-7, with TRBD1 matching 10 bases. V shed 4 bases, J shed 4 bases, and the junction held 7 bases outside the gene matches. The length of the CDR3 is 15 residues. Germline V gene sequence: CDR1 SNHLY, CDR2 FYNNEI.

The rearrangement uses TRBV7-9 and TRBJ1-2; a weak D match, TRBD1 (6 bases). The V end lost 2 bases, the J end lost 7 bases, and 14 bases lay between the germline ends. Germline CDR1 reads SEHNR; CDR2 reads FQNEAQ (reference sequence). This CDR3 is 14 amino acids long. CDR3 DNA: TGTGCCAGCAGCTTAACACAGGGTATCACTGGCTACACCTTC. It codes for CASSLTQGITGYTF.

This sequence joins TRBV4-1 and TRBJ1-1; 10 bases are a match to TRBD1. The CDR3 has 16 residues. The germline CDR1 and CDR2 sequences are MGHRA and YSYEKL. The V and J ends lost 4 bases and 1 base, in that order; junction bases with no gene match: 6. The DNA of the CDR3 is TGCGCCAGCAGCCTCAGACAGGGGGCCCCGAACACTGAAGCTTTCTTT. This translates into CASSLRQGAPNTEAFF.

The rearrangement uses TRBV5-1 and TRBJ2-7; 8 nucleotides align to TRBD1. This CDR3 has 14 residues. CDR1 and CDR2 (germline): SGHRS, YFSETQ. V was pared by 0 bases and J by 3 bases, with 2 bases of the junction left unmatched. The CDR3: CASSLETGGYEQYF. In DNA form, the CDR3 reads TGCGCCAGCAGCTTGGAAACAGGGGGCTACGAGCAGTACTTC.

The rearrangement links TRBV27 to TRBJ2-5; 11 positions agree with TRBD2. J was trimmed by 4 bases and V by 6 bases; bases with no gene match: 10. The germline V gene has CDR1 MNHEY and CDR2 SMNVEV (reference sequence). This CDR3 comprises 16 residues. CDR3 nucleotide sequence: TGTGCCAGCAGCCCGTTATATAGCGGGGGGGCAGAGACCCAGTACTTC. This translates into CASSPLYSGGAETQYF.

The chain couples TRBV9 to TRBJ2-7, with a possible D match to TRBD1 (6 bases). V lost 4 bases, J lost 2 bases, and 25 bases lay in between. Germline-derived CDR1 and CDR2 are SGDLS and YYNGEE. This CDR3 spans 18 amino acids. Here the CDR3 reads CASSPHPVQGSPTYEQYF. CDR3 nucleotide sequence: TGTGCCAGCAGCCCCCACCCCGTCCAGGGGAGCCCGACCTACGAGCAGTACTTC.

The CDR3 coding sequence is TGCGCCAGCAGCTTGGACGGGGGCTCTGGAAACACCATATATTTT. It encodes CASSLDGGSGNTIYF. This chain uses TRBV5-1 with TRBJ1-3; D might be TRBD1 (5 bases). The CDR3 extends over 15 amino acids. In germline, CDR1 is SGHRS, CDR2 YFSETQ. Trimming took off 0 bases at V and 0 bases at J, with 7 bases between the two ends.

The chain is built from TRBV7-9 and TRBJ2-1, with TRBD1 as a possible D gene (5 bases). The CDR3 sequence is 15 residues long. With 4 bases removed from V and 4 bases from J, the gap between germline ends came to 14 bases. Germline V CDR1 and CDR2: SEHNR, FQNEAQ (reference sequence). In DNA form, the CDR3 reads TGTGCCAGCAGCTCCCAGAGCAGGGTATACAATGAGCAGTTCTTC. It yields the protein CASSSQSRVYNEQFF.

The rearrangement links TRBV15 to TRBJ2-7; 7 bases match TRBD1. V trimming: 0 bases; J trimming: 0 bases; junction bases outside the gene matches: 5. The CDR3 contains 16 residues. The germline V gene encodes CDR1 LNHNV and CDR2 YYDKDF (reference sequence). CDR3 sequence (DNA): TGTGCCACCAGCAGAGATCGGGACAGATACTCCTACGAGCAGTACTTC. Its translation: CATSRDRDRYSYEQYF.

V usage is TRBV29-1 and J usage is TRBJ1-2, with D possibly matching TRBD1 (5 bases). This CDR3 is built from 11 residues. With 4 bases removed from V and 3 bases from J, the gap between germline ends came to 6 bases. Germline-derived CDR1 and CDR2 are SQVTM and ANQGSEA. The CDR3 reads CSVVGHYGYTF. The CDR3 DNA follows: TGCAGCGTTGTGGGGCACTATGGCTACACCTTC.

Only one count was recorded for this clone. The chain couples TRBV15 to TRBJ2-1, with TRBD2 matching over 10 bases. Germline CDR1 and CDR2: LNHNV and YYDKDF (reference sequence). V lost 5 bases and J lost 8; bases outside the gene matches: 12. This CDR3 region has 16 residues. Here the CDR3 DNA reads TGTGCCACCAGCGGGTTTCAGCGGGGGGGCTGGGATGAGCAGTTCTTC. Its protein is CATSGFQRGGWDEQFF.

The V and J genes are TRBV7-8 and TRBJ1-3; 11 bases fit TRBD1. V lost 5 bases to trimming and J lost 8 bases; unmatched junction nucleotides: 5. CDR1 is SGHVS and CDR2 is FQNEAQ in the germline V gene. The CDR3 is 14 amino acids. CDR3 residues: CASSPDRGPYTIYF. In nucleotides, the CDR3 is TGTGCCAGCAGCCCGGACAGGGGGCCATACACCATATATTTT.

The genes are TRBV4-1 and TRBJ2-3; TRBD2 aligns across 12 bases. V shed 3 bases, J shed 1 base, and the junction held 14 bases outside the gene matches. This CDR3 contains 20 residues. Germline V gene sequence: CDR1 MGHRA, CDR2 YSYEKL. CDR3 in DNA: TGCGCCAGCAGCCAGGGTCAGCGTGCTAGCGGGGGGGCGGGCACAGATACGCAGTATTTT. Its translation: CASSQGQRASGGAGTDTQYF.

CDR3 region: CASTLFPTDTQYF. The CDR3 bases are TGTGCCAGCACCCTCTTTCCCACAGATACGCAGTATTTT. The chain couples TRBV6-6 to TRBJ2-3; unclear D gene. The length of the CDR3 is 13 residues. Trimming removed 7 bases from V and 2 bases from J, with 10 bases in between. Germline CDR1 is MNHNY and CDR2 is SVGAGI (reference sequence).

J is TRBJ2-1 and V is TRBV29-1; TRBD2 agrees at 8 bases. The CDR3 covers 14 residues. Germline lookup yields CDR1 SQVTM and CDR2 ANQGSEA. V lost 3 bases, J lost 5 bases, and 6 bases stayed unmatched. The DNA of the CDR3 is TGCAGCGTTGAGGGACTAGGTTCCGACAATGAGCAGTTCTTC. This gives the protein CSVEGLGSDNEQFF.

This clone was seen only once. The CDR3 DNA reads TGTGCCAGTAAGTTCTCCTCTGGCAGGGAACTTGAAGCTTTCTTT. This translates into CASKFSSGRELEAFF. The genes are TRBV19 and TRBJ1-1; tentatively, D is TRBD1 (5 bases). CDR1 is LNHDA, CDR2 SQIVND, per germline (reference sequence). The V end lost 7 bases, the J end lost 7 bases, and 22 bases lay between the germline ends. The CDR3 is made up of 15 amino acids.

Here the CDR3 reads CASSASPVLSGNTIYF. For the CDR3, the DNA is TGTGCCAGCAGCGCTAGTCCGGTTCTCTCTGGAAACACCATATATTTT. The chain employs TRBV9 and TRBJ1-3, with unresolved D. The germline V and J ends were trimmed by 3 bases and 0 bases, with 13 bases remaining between them. The length of the CDR3 is 16 residues. Germline V lookup: CDR1 SGDLS, CDR2 YYNGEE.

The chain carries TRBV14 and TRBJ2-5; a possible D gene is TRBD1 (6 bases). Trimming removed 0 bases from V and 2 bases from J, with 16 bases in between. This CDR3 comprises 17 residues. CDR1 is SGHDN and CDR2 is FVKESK in the germline V gene. The CDR3 DNA sequence: TGTGCCAGCAGCCAAGATTGGGGGCACAGGGTACAAGAGACCCAGTACTTC. Translating it yields CASSQDWGHRVQETQYF.

The table lists this clone with a count of one. This chain connects TRBV7-3 to TRBJ2-5; 8 bases line up with TRBD1. Germline V CDR1 and CDR2: SGHTA, FQGTGA. V was clipped by 5 bases and J by 5 bases; unmatched bases: 13. The CDR3 is made up of 16 amino acids. CDR3 in DNA: TGTGCCAGCAGCCTGACAGGGGCCCTCGAGTGGGAGACCCAGTACTTC. The encoded protein is CASSLTGALEWETQYF.

The chain uses TRBV29-1 and TRBJ1-3, with D unclear. Germline V lookup: CDR1 SQVTM, CDR2 ANQGSEA. This CDR3 region has 16 residues. Trimming removed 4 bases from V and 0 bases from J, with 16 bases in between. In DNA, the CDR3 is TGCAGCGTTGCGGGTTGGGAGGGTTCCTCTGGAAACACCATATATTTT. Translated: CSVAGWEGSSGNTIYF.

The CDR3 reads CASSLESMWSDLPNEQFF. As DNA, the CDR3 is TGTGCCAGCAGCTTAGAATCAATGTGGTCGGACTTACCCAATGAGCAGTTCTTC. The chain combines TRBV7-9 with TRBJ2-1, with D possibly being TRBD2 (5 bases). In germline, CDR1 is SEHNR, CDR2 FQNEAQ (reference sequence). The CDR3 length is 18 residues. V was cut by 1 base and J by 6 bases, with 22 bases left in between.

This chain uses TRBV15 with TRBJ2-3, with D perhaps matching TRBD2 (7 bases). The CDR3 extends over 16 amino acids. Germline V gene sequence: CDR1 LNHNV, CDR2 YYDKDF (reference sequence). V was cut by 7 bases and J by 4 bases, with 21 bases left in between. The CDR3 region is CATKVGGGGAADTQYF. The CDR3 coding sequence is TGTGCCACCAAAGTAGGAGGAGGGGGGGCCGCAGATACGCAGTATTTT. The whole variable domain, remainder taken from reference TRBV15 and TRBJ2-3, is DAMVIQNPRYQVTQFGKPVTLSCSQTLNHNVMYWYQQKSSQAPKLLFHYYDKDFNNEADTPDNFQSRRPNTSFCFLDIRSPGLGDTAMYLCATKVGGGGAADTQYFGPGTRLTVL.

The CDR3 DNA is TGCGCCAGCAGGCTGGACAGTGGGGCCTACGAGCAGTACTTC. Translated: CASRLDSGAYEQYF. The chain employs TRBV5-1 and TRBJ2-7, with D possibly TRBD1 on 6 matching bases. V was shortened by 5 bases and J by 2 bases, with 14 bases between the two germline ends. The CDR3 loop spans 14 amino acids. Germline V gene sequence: CDR1 SGHRS, CDR2 YFSETQ.

This chain uses TRBV5-4 with TRBJ2-3, with D possibly TRBD2 on 5 matching bases. Between the trimmed V and J ends, which lost 4 bases and 2 bases, there was a span of 11 bases. This CDR3 spans 14 amino acids. Germline CDR1 is SGHNT and CDR2 is YYREEE (reference sequence). Here the CDR3 DNA reads TGTGCCAGCAGCCTCCGGACTGACACAGATACGCAGTATTTT. Translated, it gives CASSLRTDTDTQYF.

This sequence joins TRBV27 and TRBJ2-3, with D uncertain. Looked up from germline, CDR1 is MNHEY and CDR2 is SMNVEV (reference sequence). There are 17 residues in the CDR3. The ends were cut back, 3 bases at V and 2 bases at J, with 18 bases in the middle. This CDR3 reads CASSFLSAASPTDTQYF. The CDR3 region has the DNA TGTGCCAGCAGTTTCCTCAGCGCGGCATCCCCCACAGATACGCAGTATTTT.

This chain uses TRBV28 with TRBJ2-6; D not certain. Trimming stripped 4 bases from V and 0 bases from J, with 19 bases between. The CDR3 has 19 amino acids. The germline CDR1 and CDR2 sequences are MDHEN and SYDVKM. Here the CDR3 reads CASSSRPPEQISGANVLTF. The CDR3 bases are TGTGCCAGCAGTTCCCGTCCCCCGGAACAGATCTCTGGGGCCAACGTCCTGACTTTC.

The chain employs TRBV7-9 and TRBJ1-1, with TRBD1 matching over 7 bases. The V segment lost 5 bases and the J segment 1 base; nucleotides outside the gene matches: 1. The germline CDR1 and CDR2 sequences are SEHNR and FQNEAQ (reference sequence). The CDR3 spans 13 residues. The CDR3, as DNA: TGTGCCAGCAGCGGGGACAGGAACACTGAAGCTTTCTTT. It specifies CASSGDRNTEAFF. The entire variable domain, with the rest obtained from reference TRBV7-9 and TRBJ1-1, is as follows: DTGVSQNPRHKITKRGQNVTFRCDPISEHNRLYWYRQTLGQGPEFLTYFQNEAQLEKSRLLSDRFSAERPKGSFSTLEIQRTEQGDSAMYLCASSGDRNTEAFFGQGTRLTVV.